These 20 T cell receptor beta chains were sequenced from one sample in a study of control samples from healthy donors and cancer patients. Profiled with immunoSEQ multiplex PCR; TCRdb holds only in-frame clones, not every one. The sample lists 120,000 to 150,000 clones, more than 85% seen once, with about 3.2% in the top ten. Sequencing used blood. These receptors all stem from a man in his thirties or forties in good health.

A single count supports this clone. The genes are TRBV5-1 and TRBJ1-3, with TRBD1 matching 8 bases. J gave up 0 bases and V 4 bases, and 6 bases lay outside the gene matches. The CDR3 spans 16 residues. The V gene's germline CDR1 is SGHRS and CDR2 YFSETQ. CDR3 bases: TGCGCCAGCAGCCTTCGGACAGGGAGCTCTGGAAACACCATATATTTT. It yields the protein CASSLRTGSSGNTIYF.

This rearrangement joins TRBV27 to TRBJ2-7; the match to TRBD1 covers 7 bases. The germline V gene has CDR1 MNHEY and CDR2 SMNVEV (reference sequence). The CDR3 is 14 residues long. J lost 4 bases, V lost 2 bases, and 5 bases had no gene match. The DNA of the CDR3 is TGTGCCAGCAGTTTACAGGGGGTCCGTTACGAGCAGTACTTC. It translates to CASSLQGVRYEQYF.

V gene TRBV7-9 combines with J gene TRBJ1-5; TRBD1 might be the D (5 bases). The germline V gene encodes CDR1 SEHNR and CDR2 FQNEAQ (reference sequence). CDR3 length: 14 amino acids. V was pared by 6 bases and J by 7 bases, with 16 bases between. Written as DNA, the CDR3 is TGTGCCAGCAGGGGGGGTGCTGGAAACCAGCCCCAGCATTTT. This codes for CASRGGAGNQPQHF. The whole variable domain, filled in from reference TRBV7-9 and TRBJ1-5, reads DTGVSQNPRHKITKRGQNVTFRCDPISEHNRLYWYRQTLGQGPEFLTYFQNEAQLEKSRLLSDRFSAERPKGSFSTLEIQRTEQGDSAMYLCASRGGAGNQPQHFGDGTRLSIL.

The CDR3 spells CASGIGTGEKLFF. The DNA for the CDR3 is TGTGCTAGTGGTATCGGGACAGGCGAAAAACTGTTTTTT. The chain carries TRBV12-5 and TRBJ1-4; 8 positions match TRBD1. Losses at the gene ends were 5 bases for V and 8 bases for J; bases not matched to a gene: 4. The CDR3 length is 13 residues. Germline CDR1 is LGHNT and CDR2 is FRNRAP.

The chain joins TRBV28 to TRBJ1-2, with D perhaps matching TRBD1 (6 bases). This CDR3 spans 15 amino acids. CDR1 MDHEN and CDR2 SYDVKM come from the germline V gene. The V end was cut by 4 bases, the J end by 0 bases, with 12 bases between. CDR3 nucleotides: TGTGCCAGCAGTTCGCAGGGGAGAGCTAACTATGGCTACACCTTC. Protein product: CASSSQGRANYGYTF.

The rearrangement joins TRBV11-2 to TRBJ2-1, with 7 nucleotides matching TRBD2. Germline V lookup: CDR1 SGHAT, CDR2 FQNNGV. The CDR3 spans 15 residues. Trimming removed 5 bases from V and 3 bases from J; junction bases left unmatched: 7. In DNA form, the CDR3 reads TGTGCCAGCAGCCTAACTAGCGCCGACTACAATGAGCAGTTCTTC. Translated, it gives CASSLTSADYNEQFF.

The chain is built from TRBV6-5 and TRBJ1-1; possibly TRBD1 for D (5 bases). Germline CDR1 and CDR2: MNHEY and SVGAGI. The CDR3 extends over 14 amino acids. V dropped 6 bases and J dropped 4 bases, with 15 bases sitting between them. This CDR3 reads CASRPGDLSTEAFF. The CDR3 region has the DNA TGTGCCAGCAGACCTGGGGACCTTAGCACTGAAGCTTTCTTT.

The chain employs TRBV4-2 and TRBJ2-3, with a weak D call TRBD2 (5 bases). Trimming removed 0 bases from V and 3 bases from J, with 22 bases in between. CDR3 length equals 19 residues. CDR1 is LGHNA, CDR2 YNFKEQ, per germline. In DNA, the CDR3 is TGTGCCAGCAGCCAAGATCCACTTCGTCGGACTGGAAGTACAGATACGCAGTATTTT. This sequence encodes CASSQDPLRRTGSTDTQYF.

This clone was found once. The V call is TRBV5-1, the J call TRBJ2-1; 10 bases match TRBD1. CDR1 SGHRS and CDR2 YFSETQ come from the germline V gene. With V trimmed by 3 bases and J by 2 bases, 5 bases remained unmatched. This CDR3 contains 16 residues. DNA of the CDR3: TGCGCCAGCAGCTCGTCCGGGACAGGGGCCTACAATGAGCAGTTCTTC. This sequence encodes CASSSSGTGAYNEQFF.

The chain links TRBV7-9 to TRBJ2-7, with D uncertain. The germline V and J ends were trimmed by 5 bases and 0 bases, with 14 bases remaining between them. Germline V gene sequence: CDR1 SEHNR, CDR2 FQNEAQ (reference sequence). CDR3 length equals 15 residues. In nucleotides, the CDR3 is TGTGCCAGCAGCCCTGGGCGCCAGAGCTCCTACGAGCAGTACTTC. Its protein product is CASSPGRQSSYEQYF.

The V call is TRBV6-5, the J call TRBJ2-2; 10 nucleotides align to TRBD1. CDR1 is MNHEY, CDR2 SVGAGI, per germline. The CDR3 is 14 residues long. V was clipped by 6 bases and J by 4 bases; unmatched bases: 2. The CDR3 protein is CASRRTGGTGELFF. DNA of the CDR3: TGTGCCAGCAGACGGACAGGGGGCACCGGGGAGCTGTTTTTT.

This clone was picked up a small number of times. The rearrangement uses TRBV7-9 and TRBJ1-6; 7 bases are a match to TRBD1. CDR3 size: 14 residues. The trim removed 8 bases at V and 5 bases at J, leaving 6 bases unmatched. Looked up from germline, CDR1 is SEHNR and CDR2 is FQNEAQ (reference sequence). The CDR3, as DNA: TGTGCCAGCGGCAGGGGGGTCAATAATTCACCCCTCCACTTT. Protein product: CASGRGVNNSPLHF. The full variable domain, completed using reference TRBV7-9 and TRBJ1-6, is DTGVSQNPRHKITKRGQNVTFRCDPISEHNRLYWYRQTLGQGPEFLTYFQNEAQLEKSRLLSDRFSAERPKGSFSTLEIQRTEQGDSAMYLCASGRGVNNSPLHFGNGTRLTVT.

The gene calls are TRBV11-2 and TRBJ1-3, with a tentative D call TRBD1 (5 bases). The CDR3 has 14 residues. The V gene lost 5 bases and the J gene lost 7 bases, with 15 bases spanning the gap. Germline values: CDR1 SGHAT, CDR2 FQNNGV. The CDR3 loop reads CASSLTGLGNTIYF. In nucleotides, the CDR3 is TGTGCCAGCAGCCTAACGGGACTCGGGAACACCATATATTTT.

This sequence joins TRBV6-4 and TRBJ2-2, with D possibly being TRBD2 (5 bases). Germline loops: CDR1 MRHNA, CDR2 SNTAGT. CDR3 length equals 15 residues. Trimming removed 4 bases at V and 4 bases at J, with 13 bases between. The CDR3, as DNA: TGTGCCAGCAGTGTGATTCCTGGAGGCACCGGGGAGCTGTTTTTT. Translation gives CASSVIPGGTGELFF.

The table lists this clone with a few counts. V and J are TRBV3-1 (or the pseudogene TRBV3-2) and TRBJ1-6, with 7 bases that match TRBD1. Germline CDR1 reads LGHDT; CDR2 reads YNNKEL (reference sequence). This CDR3 region has 16 residues. The V segment lost 4 bases and the J segment 4 bases; nucleotides outside the gene matches: 7. CDR3 DNA sequence: TGTGCCAGCAGCCGTCGGGCGGGACAGTATAATTCACCCCTCCACTTT. This sequence encodes CASSRRAGQYNSPLHF.

The chain links TRBV15 to TRBJ2-2, with D possibly TRBD2 on 6 matching bases. The CDR3 is 15 amino acids. Germline V CDR1 and CDR2: LNHNV, YYDKDF (reference sequence). Trimming removed 0 bases from V and 5 bases from J, with 10 bases in between. This CDR3 reads CATSRDRGRTGELFF. The CDR3 nucleotides are TGTGCCACCAGCAGAGATCGAGGGAGGACCGGGGAGCTGTTTTTT. Full variable domain (rest looked up from reference TRBV15 and TRBJ2-2): DAMVIQNPRYQVTQFGKPVTLSCSQTLNHNVMYWYQQKSSQAPKLLFHYYDKDFNNEADTPDNFQSRRPNTSFCFLDIRSPGLGDTAMYLCATSRDRGRTGELFFGEGSRLTVL.

The chain carries TRBV4-1 and TRBJ1-4; no reliable D call. Looked up from germline, CDR1 is MGHRA and CDR2 is YSYEKL. Trimming stripped 0 bases from V and 7 bases from J, with 12 bases between. CDR3 size: 15 residues. The CDR3 DNA is TGCGCCAGCAGCCAAGATCCCGGGGATGGTGAAAAACTGTTTTTT. Translating gives CASSQDPGDGEKLFF.

This chain connects TRBV27 to TRBJ2-3; a weak D match, TRBD2 (5 bases). The V gene lost 2 bases and the J gene lost 4 bases, with 19 bases spanning the gap. The germline CDR1 and CDR2 sequences are MNHEY and SMNVEV (reference sequence). The CDR3 length is 17 residues. The CDR3, as DNA: TGTGCCAGCAGTTTAAGGGATCCGGGAACACTATCAGATACGCAGTATTTT. Translating gives CASSLRDPGTLSDTQYF.

The rearrangement links TRBV7-9 to TRBJ2-7; D gene uncertain. Looked up from germline, CDR1 is SEHNR and CDR2 is FQNEAQ (reference sequence). V was pared by 1 base and J by 6 bases, with 13 bases between. The CDR3 runs to 14 residues. The CDR3 loop is CASSLERLAGEQYF. The CDR3 nucleotides are TGTGCCAGCAGCTTAGAGAGGTTAGCTGGCGAGCAGTACTTC.

The chain recombines TRBV6-5 with TRBJ1-3; D is ambiguous. CDR1 and CDR2 (germline): MNHEY, SVGAGI. V was trimmed by 2 bases and J by 2 bases, leaving 10 bases between them. This CDR3 has 15 residues. This CDR3 reads CASSYGPGPGNTIYF. The CDR3 region has the DNA TGTGCCAGCAGTTACGGACCAGGTCCTGGAAACACCATATATTTT.